One sample yielded the 23 T cell receptor beta chains listed below, sequenced in a study of siplizumab effects on memory and regulatory T cells. Clones were sequenced by immunoSEQ multiplex PCR, and TCRdb holds only the in-frame ones, with some missing. The sample has more than 85,000 clones, about 94% seen once. Sequences were obtained from CD4+ T cells sorted from blood. The source is a human donor in good health.

The chain carries TRBV6-4 and TRBJ2-2; 11 bases are a match to TRBD2. J gave up 3 bases and V 7 bases, and 1 base lay outside the gene matches. The CDR3 loop spans 14 amino acids. Germline assignment: CDR1 MRHNA and CDR2 SNTAGT. CDR3 region: CASKLAGDTGELFF. As DNA, the CDR3 is TGTGCCAGCAAACTAGCGGGAGACACCGGGGAGCTGTTTTTT.

This chain uses TRBV7-9 with TRBJ2-1; D gene unclear. The V end was cut by 8 bases, the J end by 7 bases, with 24 bases between. There are 16 residues in the CDR3. The germline gives CDR1 SEHNR, CDR2 FQNEAQ (reference sequence). CDR3 residues: CASVLGKIGIQNEQFF. DNA for the CDR3: TGTGCCAGCGTTTTAGGGAAGATAGGGATACAGAATGAGCAGTTCTTC.

V usage is TRBV5-1 and J usage is TRBJ1-2, with D possibly TRBD1 on 6 matching bases. The CDR3 is made up of 15 amino acids. Germline V gene data show CDR1 as SGHRS and CDR2 as YFSETQ. The ends were cut back, 5 bases at V and 0 bases at J, with 14 bases in the middle. The CDR3 here is CASSGGQGPNYGYTF. CDR3 in DNA: TGCGCCAGCAGTGGTGGTCAGGGGCCTAACTATGGCTACACCTTC.

The genes are TRBV7-3 and TRBJ2-2; TRBD1 agrees at 11 bases. The ends lost 6 bases at V and 4 bases at J; junction bases unmatched: 7. The V gene's germline CDR1 is SGHTA and CDR2 FQGTGA. The CDR3 is 16 residues long. CDR3 coding DNA: TGTGCCAGCAGGCGCGCCGGGACAGGGGGCACCGGGGAGCTGTTTTTT. Translation: CASRRAGTGGTGELFF.

V is TRBV7-2 and J is TRBJ2-1, with 8 positions matching TRBD2. The CDR3 is 16 residues long. With 1 base clipped from V and 2 bases from J, the junction kept 4 bases outside the gene matches. CDR1 and CDR2 from the germline V gene are SGHTA and FQGNSA. CDR3 region: CASSLVAGGTYNEQFF. The CDR3 nucleotides are TGTGCCAGCAGCTTAGTTGCGGGAGGAACCTACAATGAGCAGTTCTTC.

The gene calls are TRBV25-1 and TRBJ1-5, with D unresolved. The CDR3 spans 14 residues. Germline V gene lookup returns CDR1 MGHDK and CDR2 SYGVNS. Between the trimmed V and J ends, which lost 0 bases and 4 bases, there was a span of 7 bases. The CDR3 here is CASSEYGENQPQHF. The CDR3 DNA follows: TGTGCCAGCAGTGAATACGGCGAAAATCAGCCCCAGCATTTT. The variable domain in full, completed from reference TRBV25-1 and TRBJ1-5, reads EADIYQTPRYLVIGTGKKITLECSQTMGHDKMYWYQQDPGMELHLIHYSYGVNSTEKGDLSSESTVSRIRTEHFPLTLESARPSHTSQYLCASSEYGENQPQHFGDGTRLSIL.

In its sample, this clone was seen once. The V call is TRBV19, the J call TRBJ1-4; D not resolved. The CDR3 consists of 15 residues. V lost 2 bases to trimming and J lost 0 bases, with 7 bases between them. The germline gives CDR1 LNHDA, CDR2 SQIVND (reference sequence). CDR3 amino acids: CASSIIGATNEKLFF. The CDR3 bases are TGTGCCAGTAGTATAATTGGGGCAACTAATGAAAAACTGTTTTTT.

This chain joins TRBV9 and TRBJ2-7; weak D call: TRBD1 (5 bases). The V and J ends lost 0 bases and 0 bases respectively, with 13 bases between them. The CDR3 totals 16 residues. Germline V CDR1 and CDR2: SGDLS, YYNGEE. The CDR3 bases are TGTGCCAGCAGCGTAGAGCCCAGGGTTAGCTCCTACGAGCAGTACTTC. This gives the protein CASSVEPRVSSYEQYF. Drawing the rest from reference TRBV9 and TRBJ2-7, the complete variable domain is DSGVTQTPKHLITATGQRVTLRCSPRSGDLSVYWYQQSLDQGLQFLIQYYNGEERAKGNILERFSAQQFPDLHSELNLSSLELGDSALYFCASSVEPRVSSYEQYFGPGTRLTVT.

The chain joins TRBV10-3 to TRBJ1-1; D call uncertain. Trimming cost V 0 bases and J 7 bases, with 9 bases left between them. CDR1 is ENHRY, CDR2 SYGVKD, per germline. The CDR3 length is 13 residues. The CDR3 region has the DNA TGTGCCATCAGTGAGTCCGGGCCGAATGAAGCTTTCTTT. Protein: CAISESGPNEAFF.

The V call is TRBV11-3, the J call TRBJ2-2, with unresolved D. This CDR3 has 12 residues. Germline V CDR1 and CDR2: SGHNT, YENEEA. Trimming removed 1 base from V and 7 bases from J, with 4 bases in between. CDR3 bases: TGTGCCAGCAGCTTAGTTCACGGGGAGCTGTTTTTT. Residues: CASSLVHGELFF.

This chain connects TRBV6-4 to TRBJ2-1; 11 bases fit TRBD2. This CDR3 is built from 15 residues. Germline CDR1 reads MRHNA; CDR2 reads SNTAGT. Losses at the gene ends were 6 bases for V and 6 bases for J; bases not matched to a gene: 7. The CDR3 DNA sequence: TGTGCCAGCAGACAACTAGCGGGAGAGGCCAATGAGCAGTTCTTC. Encoded protein: CASRQLAGEANEQFF.

The CDR3 DNA follows: TGTGCCAGTAGTTACAGACTAGCGGGAGGACCCCCCTACAATGAGCAGTTCTTC. This translates into CASSYRLAGGPPYNEQFF. The rearrangement links TRBV19 to TRBJ2-1, with 13 bases lining up with TRBD2. Germline assignment: CDR1 LNHDA and CDR2 SQIVND (reference sequence). After removal of 5 bases from V and 2 bases from J, the junction contained 9 bases not matched to a gene. The CDR3 spans 18 residues.

The CDR3 protein is CASSPSAVGYGYTF. The CDR3 nucleotides are TGTGCCAGCAGCCCTAGTGCAGTCGGCTATGGCTACACCTTC. The V and J genes are TRBV7-3 and TRBJ1-2; D is ambiguous. The germline CDR1 and CDR2 sequences are SGHTA and FQGTGA. The CDR3 is made up of 14 amino acids. V shed 5 bases and J shed 4 bases, with 14 bases lying between them.

The J gene is TRBJ1-1, the V gene TRBV5-4, with TRBD1 matching 9 bases. V was pared by 4 bases and J by 7 bases, with 8 bases of the junction left unmatched. CDR1 is SGHNT, CDR2 YYREEE, per germline (reference sequence). CDR3 length equals 14 residues. CDR3 DNA sequence: TGTGCCAGCAGCCCACAGGACAGGGGACTTGAAGCTTTCTTT. This sequence encodes CASSPQDRGLEAFF.

This clone came up a few times. The chain combines TRBV29-1 with TRBJ1-1; TRBD1 agrees at 9 bases. There are 13 residues in the CDR3. Germline trimming cut 6 bases from V and 1 base from J; bases unmatched to any gene: 3. In germline, CDR1 is SQVTM, CDR2 ANQGSEA. The CDR3 nucleotides read TGCAGCGTCTCGACAGGGGGGAACACTGAAGCTTTCTTT. Translating it yields CSVSTGGNTEAFF.

The chain uses TRBV28 and TRBJ1-1; D is possibly TRBD1 (5 bases). Trimming cost V 5 bases and J 0 bases, with 13 bases left between them. The CDR3 runs to 15 residues. Germline V gene data show CDR1 as MDHEN and CDR2 as SYDVKM. This CDR3 reads CASSDPGRMNTEAFF. CDR3 nucleotides: TGTGCCAGCAGTGATCCGGGACGGATGAACACTGAAGCTTTCTTT.

The V gene is TRBV7-2, the J gene TRBJ1-2, with no clear D. CDR3 length equals 15 residues. Germline V CDR1 and CDR2: SGHTA, FQGNSA. The V end lost 5 bases, the J end lost 6 bases, and 19 bases lay between the germline ends. CDR3 protein: CASSVLVGWEHGYTF. CDR3 DNA sequence: TGTGCCAGCAGCGTCCTTGTCGGCTGGGAACATGGCTACACCTTC.

The rearrangement uses TRBV6-5 and TRBJ1-5, with 7 bases aligning to TRBD1. Trimming removed 5 bases from V and 4 bases from J; junction bases left unmatched: 8. The length of the CDR3 is 15 residues. Germline CDR1 is MNHEY and CDR2 is SVGAGI. CDR3 in DNA: TGTGCCAGCAGTCGGTCCGGGACAGATAATCAGCCCCAGCATTTT. Its translation: CASSRSGTDNQPQHF.

CDR3 region: CASQLAGPSGANVLTF. The CDR3 DNA is TGTGCCAGTCAACTAGCGGGACCCTCTGGGGCCAACGTCCTGACTTTC. This chain links TRBV19 with TRBJ2-6; 10 bases are shared with TRBD2. Trimming took 8 bases from V and 0 from J; bases not matched to a gene: 4. Looked up from germline, CDR1 is LNHDA and CDR2 is SQIVND (reference sequence). This CDR3 contains 16 residues.

V gene TRBV7-3 combines with J gene TRBJ2-1; 11 bases agree with TRBD2. The CDR3 sequence is 17 residues long. After removal of 3 bases from V and 1 base from J, the junction contained 5 bases not matched to a gene. Per the germline V gene, CDR1 is SGHTA and CDR2 is FQGTGA. CDR3 sequence reads: CASSFLPSGRSYNEQFF. The DNA for the CDR3 is TGTGCCAGCAGCTTCTTGCCTAGCGGGAGGTCCTACAATGAGCAGTTCTTC.

This chain connects TRBV28 to TRBJ1-1; TRBD1 is a possible D gene (5 bases). Germline-derived CDR1 and CDR2 are MDHEN and SYDVKM. V was pared by 8 bases and J by 5 bases, with 15 bases between. The CDR3 has 13 residues. The DNA for the CDR3 is TGTGCCAGCGGCGGGGGAAGGCATACTGAAGCTTTCTTT. It yields the protein CASGGGRHTEAFF.

The rearrangement links TRBV5-1 to TRBJ1-1; unclear D gene. V was clipped by 0 bases and J by 2 bases, with 5 bases between them. This CDR3 has 13 residues. The germline V gene encodes CDR1 SGHRS and CDR2 YFSETQ. In nucleotides, the CDR3 is TGCGCCAGCAGCTTGGTGCGAAACACTGAAGCTTTCTTT. Amino acid sequence: CASSLVRNTEAFF.

The chain is built from TRBV19 and TRBJ2-2; weak D call: TRBD1 (6 bases). V shed 6 bases and J shed 13 bases, with 21 bases lying between them. The CDR3 sequence is 14 residues long. Germline CDR1 is LNHDA and CDR2 is SQIVND (reference sequence). The CDR3 DNA reads as TGTGCCAGTAGCGGTACCGGGACACCACTTATGCTGTTTTTT. This translates into CASSGTGTPLMLFF.